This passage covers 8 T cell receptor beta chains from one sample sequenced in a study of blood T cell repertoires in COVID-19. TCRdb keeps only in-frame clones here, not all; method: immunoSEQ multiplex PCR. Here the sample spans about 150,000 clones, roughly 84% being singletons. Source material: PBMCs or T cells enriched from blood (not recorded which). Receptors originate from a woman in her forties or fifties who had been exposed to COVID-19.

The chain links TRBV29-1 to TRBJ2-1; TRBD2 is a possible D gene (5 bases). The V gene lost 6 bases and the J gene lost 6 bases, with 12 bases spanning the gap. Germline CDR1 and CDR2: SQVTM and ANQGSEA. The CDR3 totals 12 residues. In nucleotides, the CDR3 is TGCAGCGTCCGGGATTCCGGCAATGAGCAGTTCTTC. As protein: CSVRDSGNEQFF.

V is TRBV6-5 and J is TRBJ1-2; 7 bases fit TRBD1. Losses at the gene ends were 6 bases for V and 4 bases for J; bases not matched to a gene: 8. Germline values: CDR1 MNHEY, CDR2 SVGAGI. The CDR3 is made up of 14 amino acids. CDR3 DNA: TGTGCCAGCAGCCGCGGGACAGACCTCTATGGCTACACCTTC. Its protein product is CASSRGTDLYGYTF.

DNA for the CDR3: TGTGCCAGCAGCCATTCCTACGAGCAGTACTTC. It translates to CASSHSYEQYF. The chain recombines TRBV7-2 with TRBJ2-7, with D uncertain. The CDR3 sequence is 11 residues long. CDR1 is SGHTA, CDR2 FQGNSA, per germline. V gave up 5 bases and J gave up 1 base, with 3 bases separating them.

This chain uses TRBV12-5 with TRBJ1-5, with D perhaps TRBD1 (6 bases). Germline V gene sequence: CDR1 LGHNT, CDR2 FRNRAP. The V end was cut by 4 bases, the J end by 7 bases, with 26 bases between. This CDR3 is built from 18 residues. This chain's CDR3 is CASGYDIGTRGRGQPQHF. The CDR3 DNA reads TGTGCTAGTGGTTACGATATCGGGACACGGGGAAGAGGGCAGCCCCAGCATTTT.

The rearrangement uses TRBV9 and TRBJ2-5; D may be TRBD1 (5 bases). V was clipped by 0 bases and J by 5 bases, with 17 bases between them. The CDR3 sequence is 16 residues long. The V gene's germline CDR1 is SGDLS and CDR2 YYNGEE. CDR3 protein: CASSVETRVSSETQYF. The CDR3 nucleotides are TGTGCCAGCAGCGTAGAGACCAGGGTGTCGTCGGAGACCCAGTACTTC.

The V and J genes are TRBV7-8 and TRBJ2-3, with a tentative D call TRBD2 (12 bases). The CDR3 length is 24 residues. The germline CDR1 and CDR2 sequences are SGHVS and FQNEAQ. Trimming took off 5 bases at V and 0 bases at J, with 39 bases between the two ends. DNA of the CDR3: TGTGCCAGCAGCCGACACCGGGACAGGGGGAGGAGGACTAGCGGGGATTTGAGCACAGATACGCAGTATTTT. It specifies CASSRHRDRGRRTSGDLSTDTQYF.

The CDR3 DNA follows: TGTGCCAGCAGTTTACTGGACTCAGGGGGGACCCAGTACTTC. Translation: CASSLLDSGGTQYF. The genes are TRBV27 and TRBJ2-5; TRBD1 matches 7 bases. This CDR3 comprises 14 residues. CDR1 MNHEY and CDR2 SMNVEV come from the germline V gene (reference sequence). V trimming: 2 bases; J trimming: 7 bases; junction bases outside the gene matches: 7.

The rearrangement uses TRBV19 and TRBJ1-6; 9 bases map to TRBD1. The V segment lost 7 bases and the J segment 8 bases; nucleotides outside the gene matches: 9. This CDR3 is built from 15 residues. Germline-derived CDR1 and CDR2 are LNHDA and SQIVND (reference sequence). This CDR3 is CASNPRGQGDSPLHF. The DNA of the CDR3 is TGTGCCAGTAATCCGCGGGGACAGGGAGATTCACCCCTCCACTTT.